This is a list of T cell receptor beta chains from one sample in a study of OX40 agonist ivuxolimab in advanced cancers. Assay: immunoSEQ multiplex PCR; the TCRdb copy retains only in-frame clones and omits some. The top ten clones hold approximately 1.2% of a sample with tens of thousands of clones, around four fifths of them seen once. The material sequenced was CD4+ or CD8+ T cells sorted from blood, taken in a trial of the OX40 agonist ivuxolimab. The receptors derive from an adult with an advanced solid tumor such as melanoma, head and neck, liver or kidney cancer. Each CDR3 is given with its conserved first and last residue. The D gene is left open where the match is weak.

length	D	V	J	DNA	CDR3
14	TRBD2	TRBV19	TRBJ2-3	TGTGCCACCCGGACTAGCGGTTTTACAGATACGCAGTATTTT	CATRTSGFTDTQYF
15	TRBD2	TRBV11-1	TRBJ2-1	TGTGCCAGCAGCTGGCCTAGCGGGGGTCACAATGAGCAGTTCTTC	CASSWPSGGHNEQFF
18	TRBD1	TRBV4-1	TRBJ1-2	TGCGCCAGCAGCCAACGAGACAGGGCCCAACGTCAGTACTATGGCTACACCTTC	CASSQRDRAQRQYYGYTF
13	TRBD1	TRBV28	TRBJ1-2	TGTGCCAGCAGTTTGGAGGGGGCTCGGGGCTACACCTTC	CASSLEGARGYTF
14	.	TRBV18	TRBJ2-5	TGTGCCAGCTCACCCCTCGGGGTTCAAGAGACCCAGTACTTC	CASSPLGVQETQYF
15	TRBD2	TRBV7-2	TRBJ2-3	TGTGCCAGCACCATCGCTAGCGGGGGCGCAGATACGCAGTATTTT	CASTIASGGADTQYF
16	.	TRBV7-2	TRBJ2-5	TGTGCCAGCAGCCCGTTTTCTTTGGGAATCCAAGAGACCCAGTACTTC	CASSPFSLGIQETQYF
13	.	TRBV28	TRBJ2-7	TGTGCCAGCAGTACCGTACAAGCCTACGAGCAGTACTTC	CASSTVQAYEQYF
14	.	TRBV27	TRBJ1-5	TGTGCCAGCAGTTTACGGGGAGACCGTCAGCCCCAGCATTTT	CASSLRGDRQPQHF
16	TRBD2	TRBV5-1	TRBJ2-7	TGCGCCAGCACTCATCCCGGCGGCGGGGGGGCTTACGAGCAGTACTTC	CASTHPGGGGAYEQYF
12	TRBD1	TRBV6-5	TRBJ2-1	TGTGCCAGCAGTCCAAGGACAGGTGAGCAGTTCTTC	CASSPRTGEQFF
11	.	TRBV28	TRBJ1-1	TGTGCCAGCAGAACAGGGCATGAAGCTTTCTTT	CASRTGHEAFF
13	.	TRBV5-4	TRBJ2-2	TGTGCCAGCAGCTTGCACGGTCCCGGGGAGCTGTTTTTT	CASSLHGPGELFF
14	.	TRBV7-2	TRBJ1-2	TGTGCCAGCACTCCCGACTCAGGGGACTATGGCTACACCTTC	CASTPDSGDYGYTF
16	TRBD1	TRBV30	TRBJ2-1	TGTGCCTGGAGTCGTAACGACAGGGGTTCCTACAATGAGCAGTTCTTC	CAWSRNDRGSYNEQFF
17	.	TRBV4-3	TRBJ1-4	TGCGCCAGCAGCCATGCAGGACAGAGCTTTGGCGGTGAAAAACTGTTTTTT	CASSHAGQSFGGEKLFF
15	TRBD1	TRBV7-9	TRBJ2-2	TGTGCCAGCAGCCCCCGACAGGGACGCACCGGGGAGCTGTTTTTT	CASSPRQGRTGELFF
13	.	TRBV9	TRBJ1-2	TGTGCCAGCAGCCGTGAGCAGAGCTATGGCTACACCTTC	CASSREQSYGYTF
15	.	TRBV4-3	TRBJ2-6	TGCGCCAGCAGTCAAGATACCTCTGGGGCCAACGTCCTGACTTTC	CASSQDTSGANVLTF
16	.	TRBV28	TRBJ2-2	TGTGCCAGCAGTTCCCCCCGCGGGATGGGCACCGGGGAGCTGTTTTTT	CASSSPRGMGTGELFF
14	.	TRBV7-9	TRBJ1-1	TGTGCCAGCAGCCCACACCTAGGGAACACTGAAGCTTTCTTT	CASSPHLGNTEAFF
14	TRBD2	TRBV7-2	TRBJ2-3	TGTGCCAGCAGACAGCGGGGCCCCCCAGATACGCAGTATTTT	CASRQRGPPDTQYF
14	TRBD2	TRBV27	TRBJ2-5	TGTGCCAGCAGGCTAGCGGGGGAGCAAGAGACCCAGTACTTC	CASRLAGEQETQYF
12	.	TRBV10-3	TRBJ1-3	TGTGCCATCAGCGTTCCTGGAAACACCATATATTTT	CAISVPGNTIYF
14	.	TRBV9	TRBJ1-6	TGTGCCAGCAGCGTGAGCGACCAAAATTCACCCCTCCACTTT	CASSVSDQNSPLHF
14	.	TRBV2	TRBJ2-6	TGTGCCAGCAGTACACGGGTCGGGGCCAACGTCCTGACTTTC	CASSTRVGANVLTF
13	TRBD1	TRBV6-5	TRBJ1-1	TGTGCCAGCAGTCAAACAGGGGGGACTGAAGCTTTCTTT	CASSQTGGTEAFF
17	.	TRBV7-6	TRBJ2-1	TGTGCCAGCAGCTTAGAAGGAGGGGGGGTCCCCTACAATGAGCAGTTCTTC	CASSLEGGGVPYNEQFF
13	.	TRBV28	TRBJ2-4	TGTGCCAGCAAAAATCTAGCCAAAAACATTCAGTACTTC	CASKNLAKNIQYF
13	.	TRBV11-2	TRBJ2-3	TGTGCCAGCAGCAGGGACTGGGCAGATACGCAGTATTTT	CASSRDWADTQYF
14	.	TRBV7-3	TRBJ1-1	TGTGCCAGCAGCTTATTCCACAGCGAGACTGAAGCTTTCTTT	CASSLFHSETEAFF
13	TRBD1	TRBV5-4	TRBJ1-2	TGTGCCAGCAGCTTGCAGGGGGACTATGGCTACACCTTC	CASSLQGDYGYTF
14	.	TRBV5-4	TRBJ2-4	TGTGCCAGCAGCTTGGGGGGGGCCAAAAACATTCAGTACTTC	CASSLGGAKNIQYF
15	.	TRBV5-1	TRBJ1-4	TGCGCCAGCAGCCTACAGGGTAACACTAATGAAAAACTGTTTTTT	CASSLQGNTNEKLFF
17	.	TRBV6-1	TRBJ1-4	TGTGCCAGCAGTGAAGATGCCCTTTCGGCAACTAATGAAAAACTGTTTTTT	CASSEDALSATNEKLFF
16	TRBD1	TRBV7-6	TRBJ2-7	TGTGCCAGCAGCTCCTCCCCCGGGACAGGGGACTACGAGCAGTACTTC	CASSSSPGTGDYEQYF
13	.	TRBV21-1	TRBJ2-3	TGTGCCAGCAGCAAAACGTGGACAGATACGCAGTATTTT	CASSKTWTDTQYF
15	TRBD2	TRBV7-3	TRBJ2-1	TGTGCCAGCAGCTTAGGGACTAGCGGGGGCAATGAGCAGTTCTTC	CASSLGTSGGNEQFF
17	TRBD2	TRBV10-3	TRBJ2-3	TGTGCCTCTAAACCGACTAGCGGGGGGGCTAGCACAGATACGCAGTATTTT	CASKPTSGGASTDTQYF